Sequencing of this TCR beta chain was carried out in a study of blood T cell repertoires in COVID-19. Study at large: COVID-19 samples, acute and convalescent, were from the United States, Italy and Spain. PBMCs, B-cell-depleted T cells, or T cells were the source of the cDNA or gDNA that made up the material.

In this sample, this clone turned up once. Per germline, CDR1 SGHRS and CDR2 YFSETQ. With V trimmed by 3 bases and J by 3 bases, 3 bases remained unmatched. The CDR3 covers 14 residues. Authors' data handling: It was from reference gene primer amplification that nucleated cell counts were estimated. Repertoires were generated with immunoSEQ multiplex PCR, while TCRdb's copy carries only in-frame clones and drops some. V and J calls and clone size are those listed in that table; D and trimming were worked out from the DNA. The sample carries nearly 50,000 clones, roughly 88% recorded once. The source material was peripheral blood. The chain is built from TRBV5-1 and TRBJ1-5; 7 bases map to TRBD1. This sequence originates from a woman in her sixties with acute or convalescent COVID-19. DNA for the CDR3: TGCGCCAGCAGCTCAGGACAGGCCAATCAGCCCCAGCATTTT. Its translation: CASSSGQANQPQHF.